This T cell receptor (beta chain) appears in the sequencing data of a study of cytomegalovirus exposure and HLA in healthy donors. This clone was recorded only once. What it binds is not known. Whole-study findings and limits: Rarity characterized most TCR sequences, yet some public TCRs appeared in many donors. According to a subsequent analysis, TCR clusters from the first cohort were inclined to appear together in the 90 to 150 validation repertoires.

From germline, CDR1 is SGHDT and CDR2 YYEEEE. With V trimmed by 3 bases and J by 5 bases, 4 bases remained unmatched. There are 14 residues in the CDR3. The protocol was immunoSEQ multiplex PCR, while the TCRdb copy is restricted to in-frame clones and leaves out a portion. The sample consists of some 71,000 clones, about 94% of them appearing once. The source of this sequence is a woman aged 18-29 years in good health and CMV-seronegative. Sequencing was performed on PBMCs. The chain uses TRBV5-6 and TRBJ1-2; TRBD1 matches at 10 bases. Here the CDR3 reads CASSSGTGEYGYTF. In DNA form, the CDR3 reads TGTGCCAGCAGCTCCGGGACAGGGGAGTATGGCTACACCTTC. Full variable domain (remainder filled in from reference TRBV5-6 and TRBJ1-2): DAGVTQSPTHLIKTRGQQVTLRCSPKSGHDTVSWYQQALGQGPQFIFQYYEEEERQRGNFPDRFSGHQFPNYSSELNVNALLLGDSALYLCASSSGTGEYGYTFGSGTRLTVV.